This T cell receptor (beta chain) was documented in a study of regulatory T cells in long-lasting Graves disease. Study at large: The term persistent Graves' disease signified upward of 5 years on antithyroid drugs with positive TSH receptor antibodies.

In its sample, this clonotype was seen a few times. Time point meaning: persistent/refractory GD, antithyroid drugs over 5 years with positive TRAb. From RNA extracted from PBMCs, the TCR library was made. Building the TCR beta libraries relied on iRepertoire HTBI primers, and CDR3 regions underwent Arm-PCR. TCRdb analysed the multiplex PCR reads with MiXCR anew, one entry per CDR3 protein. The top ten hold over 10% of the sample, which has hundreds of thousands of distinct CDR3 sequences, approximately 22% seen once. CDR1 and CDR2 (germline): SGHRS, YFSETQ. V was pared by 1 base and J by 1 base, with 9 bases between. The length of the CDR3 is 15 residues.

The sequence derives from a female donor with Graves disease. This specimen was peripheral blood mononuclear cells (PBMCs), taken when the disease was refractory, from a patient treated with antithyroid drugs. V usage is TRBV5-1 and J usage is TRBJ1-5; D uncertain. The chain's CDR3 is CASSLNGRSNQPQHF. The CDR3 DNA sequence: TGCGCCAGCAGCTTGAATGGGAGGAGCAATCAGCCCCAGCATTTT.